This TCR beta chain was identified during a study of vaccination and CD4 T cells after COVID-19. Study conclusions and caveats: Convalescent patients displayed a median 86.3% of reactive clones emerging only post-vaccination.

The CDR3 totals 15 residues. Germline V gene data show CDR1 as SGHRS and CDR2 as YFSETQ. V dropped 4 bases and J dropped 0 bases, with 11 bases sitting between them. Sequenced with the Oncomine TCR Beta short-read assay was DNA taken from cultured CD4+ T cells. Genomic DNA extraction was carried out from cultured CD4+ T cells. Via MiXCR, TCRdb re-called the PCR reads, giving one row per CDR3 protein. The data show fewer than 6,500 distinct CDR3 sequences, with about 32% seen just once and around 28% held by the top ten. Regarding this clonotype: Its antigen is currently unknown.

Treatment given: roughly 11-day PBMC culture with coronavirus spike peptide pools or control peptides (ViraFEST assay). CD4+ T cells that came from the unexposed donor were collected before the COVID-19 pandemic (2011-2018). Following culture for around 9 days, CD4+ T cells were isolated by negative selection. Researchers challenged CD4+ T cells from unexposed donors with SARS-CoV-2 S/N and four cold-coronavirus spikes, cells permitting. This sequence was found in a human donor in good health. The source material was CD4+ T cells from blood, cultured in vitro. The chain has TRBV5-1 and TRBJ1-3; maybe TRBD1 (6 bases). CDR3 region: CASSAQGYSGNTIYF. DNA of the CDR3: TGCGCCAGCAGCGCACAGGGTTACTCTGGAAACACCATATATTTT. The variable domain in full, completed from reference TRBV5-1 and TRBJ1-3, reads KAGVTQTPRYLIKTRGQQVTLSCSPISGHRSVSWYQQTPGQGLQFLFEYFSETQRNKGNFPGRFSGRQFSNSRSEMNVSTLELGDSALYLCASSAQGYSGNTIYFGEGSWLTVV.